This section outlines one T cell receptor beta chain sequence together with its context. Without the conserved terminal phenylalanine or tryptophan, this CDR3 likely stems from a read error. Because the CDR3's place on the DNA is in doubt, the DNA is left out and the CDR3 is given as listed by TCRdb. Extracted RNA was reverse transcribed into cDNA, the sequencing template. Here immunoSEQ multiplex PCR was the method, and the copy in TCRdb shows in-frame clones only, minus some. The top ten hold 0.93% of the sample, which has under 300,000 clones, around three fifths seen once. Treatment: oral pan-JAK inhibitor, 5-10 mg twice daily. The sample originates from a study of CD8+ T cells in alopecia areata. Germline values: CDR1 DFQATT, CDR2 SNEGSKA (reference sequence). Both ends counted, the CDR3 spans 11 residues.

This rearrangement joins TRBV20-1 to TRBJ1-2; the D call in the table, TRBD1, was not verified against the DNA. This TCR came from a human donor with alopecia areata. Sequences were derived from CD4+ T cells sorted from blood, sampled between weeks 51 and 54, from a patient treated with tofacitinib. The chain's CDR3 is CSAWNLLTGII.